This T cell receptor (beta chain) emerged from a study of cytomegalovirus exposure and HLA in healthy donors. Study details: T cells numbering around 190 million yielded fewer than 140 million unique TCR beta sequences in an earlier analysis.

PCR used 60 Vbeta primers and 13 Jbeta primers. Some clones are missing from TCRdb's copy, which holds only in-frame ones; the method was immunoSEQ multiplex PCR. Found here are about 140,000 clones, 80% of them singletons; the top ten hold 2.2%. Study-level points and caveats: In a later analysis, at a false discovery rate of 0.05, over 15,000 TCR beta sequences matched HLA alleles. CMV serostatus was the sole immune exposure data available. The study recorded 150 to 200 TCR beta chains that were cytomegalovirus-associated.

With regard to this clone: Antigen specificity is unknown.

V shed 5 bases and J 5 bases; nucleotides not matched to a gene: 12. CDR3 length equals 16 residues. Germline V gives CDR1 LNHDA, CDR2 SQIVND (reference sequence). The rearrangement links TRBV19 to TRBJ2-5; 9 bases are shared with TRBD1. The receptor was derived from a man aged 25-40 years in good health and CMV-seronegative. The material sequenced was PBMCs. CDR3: CASSDTRGQGRETQYF. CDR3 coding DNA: TGTGCCAGTAGTGATACGCGGGGACAGGGCAGGGAGACCCAGTACTTC. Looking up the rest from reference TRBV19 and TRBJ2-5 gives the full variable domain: DGGITQSPKYLFRKEGQNVTLSCEQNLNHDAMYWYRQDPGQGLRLIYYSQIVNDFQKGDIAEGYSVSREKKESFPLTVTSAQKNPTAFYLCASSDTRGQGRETQYFGPGTRLLVL.